This T cell receptor beta chain derives from a study of Graves' ophthalmopathy and Graves' hyperthyroidism. The authors amplified TCR beta CDR3 regions from RNA transcripts. RT-PCR with HTBI primers came first, then second-round multiplex PCR. TCRdb redid the calling of the multiplex PCR reads with MiXCR, one entry per CDR3 protein. In the table there are a few hundred thousand distinct CDR3 sequences, about 15% of which are singletons. This clonotype was seen ten or more times. The CDR3 consists of 15 residues. V was shortened by 4 bases and J by 0 bases, with 10 bases between the two germline ends. Germline V lookup: CDR1 MGHDK, CDR2 SYGVNS.

Sample: peripheral blood. The V gene is TRBV25-1, the J gene TRBJ1-3; D remains ambiguous. This clonotype was obtained from an adult woman with stable Graves' hyperthyroidism. The CDR3 nucleotides read TGTGCCAGCAGTGCCTCCAGAAGCTCTGGAAACACCATATATTTT. Protein sequence: CASSASRSSGNTIYF.